Reported below is one T cell receptor (beta chain). The PCR made use of 60 Vbeta and 13 Jbeta primers. Profiled with immunoSEQ multiplex PCR; TCRdb holds only in-frame clones, not every one. The repertoire includes about 160,000 clones, roughly 77% of them detected once, and less than 5% sits in the top ten. The CDR3 runs to 13 residues. Germline-derived CDR1 and CDR2 are LNHDA and SQIVND (reference sequence). The data originate from a study of cytomegalovirus exposure and HLA in healthy donors. Study-level information: Of more than 350 genotyped donors, 70% to 85% clustered with self-reported Caucasian donors.

What was sequenced was PBMCs. The rearrangement joins TRBV19 to TRBJ2-5; D possibly corresponds to TRBD2 (6 bases). The clonotype originates from a male donor in good health and CMV-seronegative. The CDR3 nucleotides read TGTGCTTCGGGACCGGGACTCCCCAGACCCCAGTACTTC. This codes for CASGPGLPRPQYF. Drawing the rest from reference TRBV19 and TRBJ2-5, the complete variable domain is DGGITQSPKYLFRKEGQNVTLSCEQNLNHDAMYWYRQDPGQGLRLIYYSQIVNDFQKGDIAEGYSVSREKKESFPLTVTSAQKNPTAFYLCASGPGLPRPQYFGPGTRLLVL.